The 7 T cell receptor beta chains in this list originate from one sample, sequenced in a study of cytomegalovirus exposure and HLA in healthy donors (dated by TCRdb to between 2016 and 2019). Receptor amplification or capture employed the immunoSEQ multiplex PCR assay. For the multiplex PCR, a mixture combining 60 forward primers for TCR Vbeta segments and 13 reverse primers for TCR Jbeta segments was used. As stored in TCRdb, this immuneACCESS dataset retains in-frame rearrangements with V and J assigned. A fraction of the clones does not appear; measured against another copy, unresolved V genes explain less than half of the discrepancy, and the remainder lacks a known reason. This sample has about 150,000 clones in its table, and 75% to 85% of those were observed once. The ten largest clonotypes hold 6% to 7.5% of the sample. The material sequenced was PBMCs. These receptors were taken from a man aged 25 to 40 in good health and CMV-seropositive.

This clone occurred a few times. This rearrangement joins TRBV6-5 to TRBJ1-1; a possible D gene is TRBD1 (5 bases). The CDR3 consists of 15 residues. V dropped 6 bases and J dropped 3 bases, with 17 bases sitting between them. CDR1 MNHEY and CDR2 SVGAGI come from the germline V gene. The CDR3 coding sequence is TGTGCCAGCAGCTTCCTCCGGGGGGGGGACACTGAAGCTTTCTTT. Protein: CASSFLRGGDTEAFF.

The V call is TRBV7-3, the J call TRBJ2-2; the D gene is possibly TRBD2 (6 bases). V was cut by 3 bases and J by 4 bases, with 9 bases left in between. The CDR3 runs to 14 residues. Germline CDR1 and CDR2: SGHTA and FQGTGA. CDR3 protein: CASSLEGGTGELFF. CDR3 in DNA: TGTGCCAGCAGCTTGGAGGGTGGCACCGGGGAGCTGTTTTTT.

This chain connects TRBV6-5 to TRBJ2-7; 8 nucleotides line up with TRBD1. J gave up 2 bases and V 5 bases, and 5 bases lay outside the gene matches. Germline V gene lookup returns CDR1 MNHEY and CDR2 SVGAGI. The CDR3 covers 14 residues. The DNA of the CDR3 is TGTGCCAGCAGTATGACAGGGGAGGCCTACGAGCAGTACTTC. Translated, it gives CASSMTGEAYEQYF.

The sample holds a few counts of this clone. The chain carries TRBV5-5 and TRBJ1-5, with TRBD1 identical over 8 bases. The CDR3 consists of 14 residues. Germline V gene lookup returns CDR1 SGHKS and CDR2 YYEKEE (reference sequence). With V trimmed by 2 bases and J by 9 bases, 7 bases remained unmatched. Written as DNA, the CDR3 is TGTGCCAGCAGCTTATTGACAGACAGGGGGCCCCAGCATTTT. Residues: CASSLLTDRGPQHF.

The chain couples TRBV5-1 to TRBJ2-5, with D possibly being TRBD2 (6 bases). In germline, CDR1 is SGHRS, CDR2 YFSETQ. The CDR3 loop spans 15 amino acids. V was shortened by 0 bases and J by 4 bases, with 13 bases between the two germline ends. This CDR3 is CASSLAPGRIETQYF. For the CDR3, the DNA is TGCGCCAGCAGCTTGGCACCCGGGAGAATAGAGACCCAGTACTTC.

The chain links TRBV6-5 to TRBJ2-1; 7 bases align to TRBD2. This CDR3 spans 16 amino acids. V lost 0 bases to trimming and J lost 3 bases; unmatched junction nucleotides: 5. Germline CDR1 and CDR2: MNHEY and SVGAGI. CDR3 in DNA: TGTGCCAGCAGTTACTCTGCGGGAGAGGTCTACAATGAGCAGTTCTTC. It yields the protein CASSYSAGEVYNEQFF.

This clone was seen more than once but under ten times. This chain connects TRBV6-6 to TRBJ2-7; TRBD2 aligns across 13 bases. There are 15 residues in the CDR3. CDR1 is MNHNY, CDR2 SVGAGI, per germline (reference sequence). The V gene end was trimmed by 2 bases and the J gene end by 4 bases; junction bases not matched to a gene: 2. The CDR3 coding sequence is TGTGCCAGCAGTTACAGGACTAGCGGGAGTTACGAGCAGTACTTC. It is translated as CASSYRTSGSYEQYF.